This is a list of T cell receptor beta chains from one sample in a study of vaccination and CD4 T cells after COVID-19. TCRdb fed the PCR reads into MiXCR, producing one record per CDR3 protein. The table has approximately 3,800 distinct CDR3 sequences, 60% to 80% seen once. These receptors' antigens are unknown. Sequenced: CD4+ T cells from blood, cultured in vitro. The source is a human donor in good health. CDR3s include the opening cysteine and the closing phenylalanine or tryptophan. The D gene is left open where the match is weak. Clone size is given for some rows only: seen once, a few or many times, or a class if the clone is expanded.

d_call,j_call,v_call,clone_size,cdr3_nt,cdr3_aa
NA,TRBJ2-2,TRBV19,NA,TGTGCCAGTATCAGGGGCACCGGGGAGCTGTTTTTT,CASIRGTGELFF
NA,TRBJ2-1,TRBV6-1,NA,TGTGCCAGCAGTAAAAGCGGAACCCGATCCTACAATGAGCAGTTCTTC,CASSKSGTRSYNEQFF
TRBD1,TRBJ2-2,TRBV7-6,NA,TGTGCCAGCAGCCGAACAGGGGCCGACACCGGGGAGCTGTTTTTT,CASSRTGADTGELFF
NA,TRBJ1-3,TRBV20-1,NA,TGCAGTGCTCGTCAGGCGTTCTCTGGAAACACCATATATTTT,CSARQAFSGNTIYF
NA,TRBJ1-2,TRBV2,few,TGTGCCAGCGAGGGCGGAGCCTCGACTTGGATCTATGGCTACACCTTC,CASEGGASTWIYGYTF
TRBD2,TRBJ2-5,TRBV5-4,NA,TGTGCCAGCAGCGGGGGGGGACGGGAGACCCAGTACTTC,CASSGGGRETQYF
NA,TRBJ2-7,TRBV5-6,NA,TGTGCCAGCAGCCTCGGTTTCATTAGCTACGAGCAGTACTTC,CASSLGFISYEQYF
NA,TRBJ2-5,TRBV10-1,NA,TGCGCCAGCAGTGACCCGGGACTCCAAGAGACCCAGTACTTC,CASSDPGLQETQYF
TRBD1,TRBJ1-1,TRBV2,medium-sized,TGTGCCAGCAGGGGACAGGCGAACACTGAAGCTTTCTTT,CASRGQANTEAFF
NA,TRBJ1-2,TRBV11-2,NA,TGTGCCAGCAGCTTAACGAACAACTATGGCTACACCTTC,CASSLTNNYGYTF
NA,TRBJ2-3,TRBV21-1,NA,TGTGCCAGCAGCAAAGTTGGAGGGGGACACGCAGATACGCAGTATTTT,CASSKVGGGHADTQYF
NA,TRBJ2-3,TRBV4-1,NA,TGCGCCAGCAGCTACAGGAGCACAGATACGCAGTATTTT,CASSYRSTDTQYF
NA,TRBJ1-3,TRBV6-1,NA,TGTGCCAGCGGGTCGGGGGAGACGGGTGGCACCATATATTTT,CASGSGETGGTIYF
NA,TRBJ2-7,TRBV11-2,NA,TGTGCCAGCAGCTTCGGACGGAGGAGCCTCTACGAGCAGTACTTC,CASSFGRRSLYEQYF
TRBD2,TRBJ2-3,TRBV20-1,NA,TGCAGTGCTAGGGTGGGACTAGCGAGGACAGATACGCAGTATTTT,CSARVGLARTDTQYF
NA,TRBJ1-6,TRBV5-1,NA,TGCGCCAGCAGCTTGGCTCAAGACGGCTCACCCCTCCACTTT,CASSLAQDGSPLHF
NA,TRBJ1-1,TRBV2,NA,TGTGCCAGCAGTGAGCATGGAGTAGGCACTGAAGCTTTCTTT,CASSEHGVGTEAFF
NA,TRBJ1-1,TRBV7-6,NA,TGTGCCAGCAGCACCCGACCGACCTCTTTGAACACTGAAGCTTTCTTT,CASSTRPTSLNTEAFF
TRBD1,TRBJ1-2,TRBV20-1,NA,TGCAGTGCCGTAAATACAGGGGCTCTTGGCTACACCTTC,CSAVNTGALGYTF
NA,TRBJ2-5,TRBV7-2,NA,TGTGCCAGCAGCCCCATGGGGGGCACTGTCGGTAGGACCCAGTACTTC,CASSPMGGTVGRTQYF
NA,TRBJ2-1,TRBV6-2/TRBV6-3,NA,TGTGCCAGCAGTTACGTAGCCACACGCAAGAATGAGCAGTTCTTC,CASSYVATRKNEQFF
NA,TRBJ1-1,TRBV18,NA,TGTGCCAGCTCACAAGGATCGGACACTGAAGCTTTCTTT,CASSQGSDTEAFF
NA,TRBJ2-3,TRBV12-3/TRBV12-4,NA,TGTGCCAGCAGTCCCACAGATACGCAGTATTTT,CASSPTDTQYF
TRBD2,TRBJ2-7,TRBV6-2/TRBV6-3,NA,TGTGCCAGCAGCCTGAGCGGGGGGGCCTACGAGCAGTACTTC,CASSLSGGAYEQYF
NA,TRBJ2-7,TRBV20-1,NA,TGCAGTGCTAGAGATGCAGCCCGCTCCTACGAGCAGTACTTC,CSARDAARSYEQYF
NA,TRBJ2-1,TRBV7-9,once,TGTGCCAGCAGCTTCAACCCCATGAGCCCCTACAATGAGCAGTTCTTC,CASSFNPMSPYNEQFF
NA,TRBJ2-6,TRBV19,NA,TGTGCCAGTAGTTCATTTTGGGCTGGGGCCAACGTCCTGACTTTC,CASSSFWAGANVLTF
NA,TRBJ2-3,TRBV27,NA,TGTGCCAGCAGTTTATTAAAGCTAGGCAGGACAGATACGCAGTATTTT,CASSLLKLGRTDTQYF
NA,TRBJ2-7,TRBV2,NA,TGTGCCAGCAGTGCACGGGACTCCTACGAGCAGTACTTC,CASSARDSYEQYF
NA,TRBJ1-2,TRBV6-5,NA,TGTGCCAGCAGTTACGGGGCATCGGCATACACCTTC,CASSYGASAYTF
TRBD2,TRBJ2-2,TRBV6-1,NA,TGTGCCAGCACCATAGCGGGAGGGTTCGGGGAGCTGTTTTTT,CASTIAGGFGELFF
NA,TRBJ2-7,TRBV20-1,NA,TGCAGTGCTAGAGATCAAGTGGCAGACGAGCAGTACTTC,CSARDQVADEQYF
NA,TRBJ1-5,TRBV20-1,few,TGCAGTGCTGCCTTCCAGAATAGCAATCAGCCCCAGCATTTT,CSAAFQNSNQPQHF
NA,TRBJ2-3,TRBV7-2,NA,TGTGCCAGCCGGACCTCCACAGATACGCAGTATTTT,CASRTSTDTQYF
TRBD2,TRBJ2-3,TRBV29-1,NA,TGCAGCGTTGGGCTAGCGGGAGATACGCAGTATTTT,CSVGLAGDTQYF
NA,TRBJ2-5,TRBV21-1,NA,TGTGCCAGCAGCAAAGAGCGGACCAAAAGGAACCAAGAGACCCAGTACTTC,CASSKERTKRNQETQYF
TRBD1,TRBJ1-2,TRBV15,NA,TGTGCCACCAGTGGGACAGGGTATGGCTACACCTTC,CATSGTGYGYTF
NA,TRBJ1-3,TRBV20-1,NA,TGCAGTGCAACCGGGACTCTCACTGGAAACACCATATATTTT,CSATGTLTGNTIYF
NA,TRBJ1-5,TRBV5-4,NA,TGTGCCAGCAGCTTGGCCGGGACGCCGAATCAGCCCCAGCATTTT,CASSLAGTPNQPQHF
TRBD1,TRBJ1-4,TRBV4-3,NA,TGCGCCAGCAGCCAACTCCCCAGGGGGAAACTGTTTTTT,CASSQLPRGKLFF
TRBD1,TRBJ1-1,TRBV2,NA,TGTGCCAGCAGTGAAGGGTGGGGACAGGGGTCCACTGAAGCTTTCTTT,CASSEGWGQGSTEAFF
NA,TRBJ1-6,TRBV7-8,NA,TGTGCCAGCAGCGGAAGTGGGGGATCACCCCTCCACTTT,CASSGSGGSPLHF
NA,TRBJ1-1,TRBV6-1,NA,TGTGCCAGCAGGCCGACGAGGCAGTCGAACACTGAAGCTTTCTTT,CASRPTRQSNTEAFF
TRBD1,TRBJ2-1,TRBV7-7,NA,TGTGCCAGCAGCGTTACAGGGGGACAGTCCAATGAGCAGTTCTTC,CASSVTGGQSNEQFF
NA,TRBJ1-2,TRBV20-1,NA,TGCAGTGCTAGAGTCTCAGGGGATGGCTACACCTTC,CSARVSGDGYTF
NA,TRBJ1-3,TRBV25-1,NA,TGTGCCAGCAGTGAATTCTTCGGAAACACCATATATTTT,CASSEFFGNTIYF
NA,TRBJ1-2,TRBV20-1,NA,TGCAGTGCTATGGGACTTAGAAGAGTCTATGGCTACACCTTC,CSAMGLRRVYGYTF
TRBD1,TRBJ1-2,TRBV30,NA,TGTGCCTGGAGCCACAGGGGACCCTATGGCTACACCTTC,CAWSHRGPYGYTF
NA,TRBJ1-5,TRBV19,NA,TGTGCCAGTAGTATCGGCAGGGGCGGGCAGCCCCAGCATTTT,CASSIGRGGQPQHF
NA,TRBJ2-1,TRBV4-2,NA,TGTGCCAGCAGTCAGAGACTAGTCTACAATGAGCAGTTCTTC,CASSQRLVYNEQFF
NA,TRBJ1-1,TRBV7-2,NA,TGTGCCAGCAGCTTGATGTACACTGAAGCTTTCTTT,CASSLMYTEAFF
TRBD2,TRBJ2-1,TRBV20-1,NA,TGCAGTGCTCCTCGAGCGGGGTTCACCTACAATGAGCAGTTCTTC,CSAPRAGFTYNEQFF
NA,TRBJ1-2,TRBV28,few,TGTGCCAGCCTCGAAACAAGCTATGGCTACACCTTC,CASLETSYGYTF